A selection of T cell receptor beta chains follows, all from one sample in a study of shared clonotypes between healthy human individuals. Clones were sequenced by immunoSEQ multiplex PCR, and TCRdb holds only the in-frame ones, with some missing. The table lists 2 million to 2.5 million clones, over 85% of them singletons. Sequenced input: naive CD4+ T cells from PBMCs. The origin of the receptors is a man between 18 and 35 years old in good health. Some clones in this sample may be carry-over from other donors' samples. Both conserved end residues are part of each CDR3. D genes are given only for firm matches. Size tells how often a clone was seen (once, few, many) or the class of an expanded clone, and some rows leave it out.

size: -; V: TRBV6-5; J: TRBJ1-2; D: TRBD1; DNA: TGTGCCAGCAGTAGAACCAGGGGGGCCTATGGCTACACCTTC; CDR3: CASSRTRGAYGYTF
size: -; V: TRBV19; J: TRBJ2-6; D: -; DNA: TGTGCCAGTAGCTCGGACAGCCTCTCTGGGGCCAACGTCCTGACTTTC; CDR3: CASSSDSLSGANVLTF
size: -; V: TRBV6-6; J: TRBJ2-3; D: -; DNA: TGTGCCAGCAGCCTACTAAGCGGGTCACGAGATACGCAGTATTTT; CDR3: CASSLLSGSRDTQYF
size: -; V: TRBV28; J: TRBJ2-1; D: TRBD2; DNA: TGTGCCAGCAGCTTAGCGGGGGGTTTGGTCAATGAGCAGTTCTTC; CDR3: CASSLAGGLVNEQFF
size: once; V: TRBV5-1; J: TRBJ1-2; D: TRBD1; DNA: TGCGCCAGCAGCTTGAGCAGGGGGCCTGGCTACACCTTC; CDR3: CASSLSRGPGYTF
size: -; V: TRBV11-2; J: TRBJ2-5; D: -; DNA: TGTGCCAGCAGCACTCAAGAGACCCAGTACTTC; CDR3: CASSTQETQYF
size: -; V: TRBV11-2; J: TRBJ1-2; D: TRBD1; DNA: TGTGCCAGCAGCCGTAATACAGGGGGGTTTTATGGCTACACCTTC; CDR3: CASSRNTGGFYGYTF
size: -; V: TRBV10-1; J: TRBJ1-1; D: TRBD1; DNA: TGCGCCAGCCCCCGGGACAGGGGACCTGAAGCTTTCTTT; CDR3: CASPRDRGPEAFF
size: -; V: TRBV19; J: TRBJ2-2; D: -; DNA: TGTGCCAGTAGTGTAACAGCTCCTCCCGGGGAGCTGTTTTTT; CDR3: CASSVTAPPGELFF
size: -; V: TRBV5-1; J: TRBJ2-1; D: -; DNA: TGCGCCAGCAGCTTGCGGGATGGCTCCTACAATGAGCAGTTCTTC; CDR3: CASSLRDGSYNEQFF
size: -; V: TRBV15; J: TRBJ1-1; D: TRBD1; DNA: TGTGCCACCAGCAGAGTGGGCAGGGGGCCCACTGAAGCTTTCTTT; CDR3: CATSRVGRGPTEAFF
size: once; V: TRBV7-8; J: TRBJ1-2; D: -; DNA: TGTGCCAGCAGCTTAGCGAGCCGTGGGGTCAACTATGGCTACACCTTC; CDR3: CASSLASRGVNYGYTF
size: once; V: TRBV5-1; J: TRBJ2-5; D: TRBD2; DNA: TGCGCCAGCAGCTTGGAGGGCGGGGGAGAGACCCAGTACTTC; CDR3: CASSLEGGGETQYF
size: -; V: TRBV19; J: TRBJ2-1; D: TRBD2; DNA: TGTGCCAGTAGTATACGGCCCGGGACTAGCGGGAGTCGCCTCAATGAGCAGTTCTTC; CDR3: CASSIRPGTSGSRLNEQFF
size: -; V: TRBV9; J: TRBJ2-1; D: -; DNA: TGTGCCAGCAGCGGCGCCTCCAGGCCAGGGAACGAGCAGTTCTTC; CDR3: CASSGASRPGNEQFF
size: -; V: TRBV5-1; J: TRBJ1-2; D: TRBD1; DNA: TGCGCCAGCAGCTCTGGACAGGGAAACTATGGCTACACCTTC; CDR3: CASSSGQGNYGYTF
size: -; V: TRBV7-2; J: TRBJ2-5; D: -; DNA: TGTGCCAGCAGCCGACGGGGGAGTGAAGGGGAGACCCAGTACTTC; CDR3: CASSRRGSEGETQYF
size: once; V: TRBV19; J: TRBJ2-5; D: -; DNA: TGTGCCAGTAGTATAGGGCTGGGGGAGACCCAGTACTTC; CDR3: CASSIGLGETQYF
size: -; V: TRBV28; J: TRBJ1-2; D: TRBD1; DNA: TGTGCCGGCCAGACAGGGGGAAACTATGGCTACACCTTC; CDR3: CAGQTGGNYGYTF
size: -; V: TRBV9; J: TRBJ2-3; D: TRBD1; DNA: TGTGCCAGCAGCGTAGTCGGGACAGGGGGGACAGATACGCAGTATTTT; CDR3: CASSVVGTGGTDTQYF
size: -; V: TRBV29-1; J: TRBJ1-4; D: -; DNA: TGCAGCGTTGCTTTGTCGAGGGGGGAAAAACTGTTTTTT; CDR3: CSVALSRGEKLFF
size: -; V: TRBV5-1; J: TRBJ2-2; D: -; DNA: TGCGCCAGCAGCTTTTCGCCCGAGACCGGGGAGCTGTTTTTT; CDR3: CASSFSPETGELFF
size: -; V: TRBV25-1; J: TRBJ1-1; D: TRBD1; DNA: TGTGCCAGCTCAGTACAGGGGGCCCCTGAAGCTTTCTTT; CDR3: CASSVQGAPEAFF
size: -; V: TRBV7-3; J: TRBJ2-2; D: TRBD2; DNA: TGTGCCAGCAGCTTAAGCCCGGGACTAGCGGGACCCGGGGAGCTGTTTTTT; CDR3: CASSLSPGLAGPGELFF
size: -; V: TRBV2; J: TRBJ2-1; D: -; DNA: TGTGCCAGCAGTGAAGGGATATTAGAGCAGTTCTTC; CDR3: CASSEGILEQFF
size: -; V: TRBV6-5; J: TRBJ1-2; D: -; DNA: TGTGCCAGCAGTTACTTCGGGAGGGAAGGCTACACCTTC; CDR3: CASSYFGREGYTF